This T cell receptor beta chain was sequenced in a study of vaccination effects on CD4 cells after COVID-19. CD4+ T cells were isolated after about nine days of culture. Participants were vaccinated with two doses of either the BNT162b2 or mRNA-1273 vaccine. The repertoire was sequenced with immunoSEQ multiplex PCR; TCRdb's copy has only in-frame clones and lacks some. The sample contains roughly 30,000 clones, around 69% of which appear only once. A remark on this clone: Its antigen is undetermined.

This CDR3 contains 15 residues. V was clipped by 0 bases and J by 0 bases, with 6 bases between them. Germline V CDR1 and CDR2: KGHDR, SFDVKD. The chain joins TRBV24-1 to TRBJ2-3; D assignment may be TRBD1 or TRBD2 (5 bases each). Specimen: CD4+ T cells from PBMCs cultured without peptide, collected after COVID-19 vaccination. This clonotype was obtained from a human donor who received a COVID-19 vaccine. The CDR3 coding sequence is TGTGCCACCAGTGATTTGCGGGACAGCACAGATACGCAGTATTTT. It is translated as CATSDLRDSTDTQYF.